What follows is one T cell receptor (beta chain) and its context. The antigen is not known. CD8 cells regarded as naive lacked CD45RO, were positively chosen for CCR7, and omitted terminally differentiated effector memory CD45RA+ cells. Execution of the assay was at deep level. Sequencing used immunoSEQ multiplex PCR; TCRdb keeps in-frame clones, though not all of them. Of millions of clones listed, approximately 94% are singletons. CDR3 length equals 14 residues. Per germline, CDR1 SGHVS and CDR2 FQNEAQ. Trimming stripped 5 bases from V and 4 bases from J, with 15 bases between. This sample was included in a study of shared clonotypes between healthy human individuals. General study results and limits: Memory subsets had estimated richness that was generally smaller than that of naive subsets. Non-shared clonotypes had lower generation probabilities than clonotypes shared by all four sorted-subset donors.

Material: naive CD8+ T cells sorted from blood. This chain links TRBV7-8 with TRBJ2-7; D might be TRBD1 (5 bases). This sequence was found in a man in his late teens or twenties in good health. The CDR3 nucleotides read TGTGCCAGCAGCCCCCAGGGAAGGGGTTACGAGCAGTACTTC. This translates into CASSPQGRGYEQYF.